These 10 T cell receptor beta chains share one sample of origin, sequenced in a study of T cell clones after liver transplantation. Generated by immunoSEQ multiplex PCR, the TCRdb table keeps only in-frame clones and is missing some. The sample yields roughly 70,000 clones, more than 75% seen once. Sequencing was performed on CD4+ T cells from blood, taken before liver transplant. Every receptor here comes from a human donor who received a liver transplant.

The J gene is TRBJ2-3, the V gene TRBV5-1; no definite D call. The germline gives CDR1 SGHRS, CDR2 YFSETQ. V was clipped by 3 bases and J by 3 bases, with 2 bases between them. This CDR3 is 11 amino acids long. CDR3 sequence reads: CASSSTDTQYF. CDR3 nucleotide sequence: TGCGCCAGCAGCTCGACAGATACGCAGTATTTT.

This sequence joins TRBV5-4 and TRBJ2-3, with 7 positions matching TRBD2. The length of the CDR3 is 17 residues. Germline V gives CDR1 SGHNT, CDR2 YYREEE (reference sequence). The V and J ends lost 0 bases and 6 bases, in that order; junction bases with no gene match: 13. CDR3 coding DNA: TGTGCCAGCAGCTTGGCCCGGTCGGGGGAGGGGCGGGATACGCAGTATTTT. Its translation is CASSLARSGEGRDTQYF.

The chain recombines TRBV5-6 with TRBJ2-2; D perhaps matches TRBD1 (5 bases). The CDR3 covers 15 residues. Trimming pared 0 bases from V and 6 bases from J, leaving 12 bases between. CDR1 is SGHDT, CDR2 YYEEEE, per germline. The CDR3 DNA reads TGTGCCAGCAGCTTGGCGGCAGGGTGGGCCGGGGAGCTGTTTTTT. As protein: CASSLAAGWAGELFF.

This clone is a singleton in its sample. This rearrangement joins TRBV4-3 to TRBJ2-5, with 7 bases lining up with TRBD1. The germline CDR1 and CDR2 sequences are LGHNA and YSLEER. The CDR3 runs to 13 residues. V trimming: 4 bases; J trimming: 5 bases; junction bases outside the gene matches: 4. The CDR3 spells CASSLGTAETQYF. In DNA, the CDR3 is TGCGCCAGCAGCCTCGGGACAGCGGAGACCCAGTACTTC.

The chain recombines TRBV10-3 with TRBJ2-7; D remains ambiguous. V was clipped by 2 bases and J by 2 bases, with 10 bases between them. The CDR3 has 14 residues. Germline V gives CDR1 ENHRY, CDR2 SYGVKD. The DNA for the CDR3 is TGTGCCATCAGTGAGGCCGGGCCCGCCTACGAGCAGTACTTC. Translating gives CAISEAGPAYEQYF.

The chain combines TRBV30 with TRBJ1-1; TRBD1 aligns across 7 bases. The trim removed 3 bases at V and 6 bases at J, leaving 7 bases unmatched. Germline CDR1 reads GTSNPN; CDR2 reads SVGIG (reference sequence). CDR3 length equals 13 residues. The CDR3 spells CAWRDKDRSEAFF. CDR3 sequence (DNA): TGTGCCTGGAGGGACAAGGACAGGTCTGAAGCTTTCTTT. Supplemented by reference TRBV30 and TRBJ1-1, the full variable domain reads SQTIHQWPATLVQPVGSPLSLECTVEGTSNPNLYWYRQAAGRGLQLLFYSVGIGQISSEVPQNLSASRPQDRQFILSSKKLLLSDSGFYLCAWRDKDRSEAFFGQGTRLTVV.

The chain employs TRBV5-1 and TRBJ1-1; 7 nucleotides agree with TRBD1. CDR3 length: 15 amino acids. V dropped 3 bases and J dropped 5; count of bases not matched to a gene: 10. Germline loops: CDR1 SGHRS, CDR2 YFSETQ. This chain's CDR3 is CASSWGQGVRTEAFF. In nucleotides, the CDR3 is TGCGCCAGCAGCTGGGGTCAGGGGGTTCGAACTGAAGCTTTCTTT.

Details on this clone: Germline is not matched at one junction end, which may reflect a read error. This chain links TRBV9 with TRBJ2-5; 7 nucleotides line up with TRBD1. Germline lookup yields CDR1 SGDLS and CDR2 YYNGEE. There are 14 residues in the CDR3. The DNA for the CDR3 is TGTGCCAGCAACGTACAAGGGACAGCGGAGACCCAGTACTTC. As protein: CASNVQGTAETQYF.

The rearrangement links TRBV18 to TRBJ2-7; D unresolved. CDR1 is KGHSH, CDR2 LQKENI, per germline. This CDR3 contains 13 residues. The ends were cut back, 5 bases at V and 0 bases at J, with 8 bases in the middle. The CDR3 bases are TGTGCCAGCTCATCACAAGTCTCCTACGAGCAGTACTTC. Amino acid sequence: CASSSQVSYEQYF.

Here the CDR3 reads CASSPRAENTIYF. The CDR3 DNA reads TGTGCCAGCAGTCCCAGGGCGGAAAACACCATATATTTT. V gene TRBV6-6 combines with J gene TRBJ1-3; D perhaps matches TRBD1 (5 bases). V lost 5 bases, J lost 6 bases, and 11 bases lay in between. This CDR3 is 13 amino acids long. From germline, CDR1 is MNHNY and CDR2 SVGAGI (reference sequence).